A single sample gave rise to the 24 T cell receptor beta chains below, sequenced in a study of blood T cell repertoires in COVID-19. TCRdb keeps only in-frame clones here, not all; method: immunoSEQ multiplex PCR. This sample has 130,000 to 150,000 clones, with approximately 90% found just once. Sequencing was carried out using peripheral blood. These receptors were taken from a woman between 45 and 65 years old with active or convalescent COVID-19.

The rearrangement links TRBV18 to TRBJ1-1, with TRBD1 identical over 11 bases. The ends lost 6 bases at V and 5 bases at J; junction bases unmatched: 14. CDR1 KGHSH and CDR2 LQKENI come from the germline V gene. The CDR3 contains 17 residues. CDR3: CASSHRDRGSSVTEAFF. The CDR3 coding sequence is TGTGCCAGCTCCCACCGGGACAGGGGGTCTTCGGTTACTGAAGCTTTCTTT.

The rearrangement joins TRBV28 to TRBJ2-1; the D gene is possibly TRBD2 (6 bases). The CDR3 length is 15 residues. Trimming took off 3 bases at V and 5 bases at J, with 14 bases between the two ends. Looked up from germline, CDR1 is MDHEN and CDR2 is SYDVKM. The chain's CDR3 is CASSLLWEADNEQFF. CDR3 coding DNA: TGTGCCAGCAGTTTGTTATGGGAGGCGGACAATGAGCAGTTCTTC.

V gene TRBV7-9 combines with J gene TRBJ1-1; TRBD1 matches at 11 bases. V trimming: 4 bases; J trimming: 4 bases; junction bases outside the gene matches: 5. CDR3 length: 15 amino acids. The germline V gene encodes CDR1 SEHNR and CDR2 FQNEAQ (reference sequence). Here the CDR3 DNA reads TGTGCCAGCAGCTGGACAGGGGGCAGTAGCACTGAAGCTTTCTTT. Its translation is CASSWTGGSSTEAFF.

This clone was observed once. J is TRBJ2-2 and V is TRBV30; weak D call: TRBD1 (6 bases). Looked up from germline, CDR1 is GTSNPN and CDR2 is SVGIG (reference sequence). The V end lost 1 base, the J end lost 0 bases, and 9 bases lay between the germline ends. The CDR3 is 15 amino acids. CDR3 amino acids: CAWSAGTPNTGELFF. The CDR3 nucleotides are TGTGCCTGGAGTGCCGGGACACCGAACACCGGGGAGCTGTTTTTT.

This clone has only one observation. The chain is built from TRBV7-9 and TRBJ2-4; tentatively, D is TRBD2 (6 bases). This CDR3 contains 15 residues. V shed 5 bases and J shed 1 base, with 12 bases lying between them. Germline V CDR1 and CDR2: SEHNR, FQNEAQ (reference sequence). In nucleotides, the CDR3 is TGTGCCAGCAGCGGAGGGGTTGCGGCCAAAAACATTCAGTACTTC. Translated: CASSGGVAAKNIQYF.

A few counts support this clone. CDR3 region: CASSSTGRRAKLFF. In DNA, the CDR3 is TGTGCCAGCAGCTCGACAGGGCGGAGGGCAAAACTGTTTTTT. The rearrangement uses TRBV7-2 and TRBJ1-4; 7 bases line up with TRBD1. The CDR3 has 14 residues. CDR1 and CDR2 from the germline V gene are SGHTA and FQGNSA. Trimming took 4 bases from V and 10 from J; bases not matched to a gene: 9.

This rearrangement joins TRBV30 to TRBJ1-5; TRBD1 matches at 10 bases. V lost 3 bases to trimming and J lost 1 base; unmatched junction nucleotides: 18. The CDR3 has 20 amino acids. CDR1 is GTSNPN and CDR2 is SVGIG in the germline V gene (reference sequence). The CDR3 region is CAWRDKGWDGQGVSNQPQHF. The CDR3 coding sequence is TGTGCCTGGAGGGACAAAGGATGGGATGGACAGGGGGTGAGCAATCAGCCCCAGCATTTT.

Concerning this clone itself: One junction end does not reproduce the germline sequence, and a read error may be involved. This chain connects TRBV2 to TRBJ1-1, with D possibly matching TRBD1 (5 bases). Germline CDR1 is SNHLY and CDR2 is FYNNEI. The CDR3 contains 11 residues. The CDR3 here is CAGSRGAEAFF. DNA of the CDR3: TGTGCCGGCAGCCGGGGGGCTGAAGCTTTCTTT.

The chain joins TRBV21-1 to TRBJ2-5; the D call TRBD1 from the table was never checked on the DNA. TRBV21-1 is a listed pseudogene. This CDR3 comprises 14 residues. For the CDR3, the DNA is TGTGCCAGCAAGGCAGGGGGCTCCCAAGAGACCCAGTACTTC. It codes for CASKAGGSQETQYF.

The V and J genes are TRBV4-1 and TRBJ2-7; 8 bases line up with TRBD1. Germline V gene sequence: CDR1 MGHRA, CDR2 YSYEKL. The CDR3 is 14 residues long. J gave up 2 bases and V 2 bases, and 2 bases lay outside the gene matches. CDR3 sequence: CASSQTQGAYEQYF. The CDR3 DNA reads as TGCGCCAGCAGCCAAACACAGGGGGCCTACGAGCAGTACTTC.

The CDR3 spells CASSGGQGSFQPQHF. CDR3 in DNA: TGTGCCAGCAGTGGTGGACAGGGGAGTTTTCAGCCCCAGCATTTT. J is TRBJ1-5 and V is TRBV6-2 or TRBV6-3; TRBD1 matches at 9 bases. CDR3 length equals 15 residues. Germline CDR1 MNHEY, CDR2 SVGEGT. V was clipped by 5 bases and J by 6 bases; unmatched bases: 8.

V usage is TRBV5-4 and J usage is TRBJ1-6, with 9 bases matching TRBD1. There are 14 residues in the CDR3. V gave up 3 bases and J gave up 7 bases; unmatched junction bases: 2. CDR1 is SGHNT and CDR2 is YYREEE in the germline V gene (reference sequence). CDR3 nucleotides: TGTGCCAGCAGCTGGGGACAGGGAAATTCACCCCTCCACTTT. This gives the protein CASSWGQGNSPLHF.

The rearrangement uses TRBV4-1 and TRBJ1-2, with unresolved D. The V gene's germline CDR1 is MGHRA and CDR2 YSYEKL. The ends were cut back, 1 base at V and 6 bases at J, with 12 bases in the middle. This CDR3 is built from 14 residues. The DNA of the CDR3 is TGCGCCAGCAGCCAAGTCGTTTTCGGGAATGGCTACACCTTC. It translates to CASSQVVFGNGYTF.

This sequence joins TRBV29-1 and TRBJ2-7, with a tentative D call TRBD1 (5 bases). Trimming took 5 bases from V and 5 from J, leaving 13 bases between them. Germline V gene sequence: CDR1 SQVTM, CDR2 ANQGSEA. The CDR3 spans 12 residues. CDR3 sequence (DNA): TGCAGCGTTCACCAGGGTATGAACGAGCAGTACTTC. Translating gives CSVHQGMNEQYF.

The chain employs TRBV25-1 and TRBJ2-4; TRBD1 might be the D (7 bases). The germline gives CDR1 MGHDK, CDR2 SYGVNS. Trimming took off 6 bases at V and 3 bases at J, with 9 bases between the two ends. The CDR3 sequence is 13 residues long. The CDR3 bases are TGTGCCAGCAGGCAGGGGGGCAAAAACATTCAGTACTTC. The encoded protein is CASRQGGKNIQYF.

The CDR3 loop reads CASSDPTGSDTQYF. CDR3 coding DNA: TGTGCCAGCAGTGACCCGACAGGTTCAGATACGCAGTATTTT. The genes are TRBV25-1 and TRBJ2-3, with D tentatively TRBD1 (6 bases). CDR1 MGHDK and CDR2 SYGVNS come from the germline V gene. The CDR3 consists of 14 residues. The V and J ends lost 3 bases and 4 bases respectively, with 11 bases between them. Combining the CDR3 with reference TRBV25-1 and TRBJ2-3 gives the whole variable domain EADIYQTPRYLVIGTGKKITLECSQTMGHDKMYWYQQDPGMELHLIHYSYGVNSTEKGDLSSESTVSRIRTEHFPLTLESARPSHTSQYLCASSDPTGSDTQYFGPGTRLTVL.

This chain joins TRBV5-4 and TRBJ2-3; 9 bases fit TRBD2. CDR1 is SGHNT, CDR2 YYREEE, per germline (reference sequence). Trimming at V came to 3 bases and at J to 2 bases, leaving 7 bases not matched to a gene. The CDR3 is 16 amino acids. Written as DNA, the CDR3 is TGTGCCAGCAGCTCTAAGCGGGGGGCGTACACAGATACGCAGTATTTT. It is translated as CASSSKRGAYTDTQYF.

This chain connects TRBV7-9 to TRBJ2-3, with a weak D call TRBD2 (6 bases). CDR3 size: 16 residues. The V and J ends lost 3 bases and 1 base respectively, with 14 bases between them. Per germline, CDR1 SEHNR and CDR2 FQNEAQ (reference sequence). The CDR3 spells CASSFLGGEGTDTQYF. DNA for the CDR3: TGTGCCAGCAGCTTCCTTGGCGGGGAGGGCACAGATACGCAGTATTTT.

This chain joins TRBV25-1 and TRBJ1-6; TRBD1 might be the D (5 bases). CDR3 length: 16 amino acids. CDR1 MGHDK and CDR2 SYGVNS come from the germline V gene. V dropped 6 bases and J dropped 10 bases, with 22 bases sitting between them. In nucleotides, the CDR3 is TGTGCCAGCAGCGCCCCTACTACAGGATTAGGATCACCCCTCCACTTT. Protein sequence: CASSAPTTGLGSPLHF.

A single count supports this clone. This chain links TRBV25-1 with TRBJ1-6; no firm D call. The V end lost 2 bases, the J end lost 7 bases, and 3 bases lay between the germline ends. CDR1 MGHDK and CDR2 SYGVNS come from the germline V gene. This CDR3 contains 12 residues. The CDR3 DNA reads as TGTGCCAGCAGTGAAGTAAATTCACCCCTCCACTTT. This encodes CASSEVNSPLHF.

The chain carries TRBV7-9 and TRBJ2-1; 10 bases are a match to TRBD2. CDR1 is SEHNR and CDR2 is FQNEAQ in the germline V gene (reference sequence). The CDR3 sequence is 16 residues long. V shed 3 bases and J 7 bases; nucleotides not matched to a gene: 9. CDR3 in DNA: TGTGCCAGCAGCTTCCGCCAGCGGGAGGGCCATAATGAGCAGTTCTTC. Protein product: CASSFRQREGHNEQFF.

This rearrangement joins TRBV5-1 to TRBJ2-5; 7 nucleotides match TRBD2. CDR1 SGHRS and CDR2 YFSETQ come from the germline V gene. V lost 7 bases, J lost 4 bases, and 7 bases stayed unmatched. The CDR3 consists of 13 residues. Here the CDR3 DNA reads TGCGCCAGCCGCGGGAGTGAAGGAGAGACCCAGTACTTC. This encodes CASRGSEGETQYF.

About this clone itself: This sample includes further DNA sequences coding for the same CDR3. The chain couples TRBV7-3 to TRBJ2-7, with TRBD2 identical over 7 bases. The CDR3 runs to 13 residues. After removal of 0 bases from V and 6 bases from J, the junction contained 2 bases not matched to a gene. Germline loops: CDR1 SGHTA, CDR2 FQGTGA. The CDR3 spells CASSLTGGFEQYF. The CDR3 DNA sequence: TGTGCCAGCAGCTTAACGGGGGGGTTCGAGCAGTACTTC.

The chain recombines TRBV18 with TRBJ1-2; no clear D gene. The V and J ends lost 1 base and 7 bases respectively, with 10 bases between them. CDR3 length: 13 residues. CDR1 KGHSH and CDR2 LQKENI come from the germline V gene. CDR3 sequence (DNA): TGTGCCAGCTCACCACAGGCGCAGGCTGGCTACACCTTC. This translates into CASSPQAQAGYTF.